Listed below are T cell receptor beta chains from one sample, sequenced in a study of blood T cell repertoires in COVID-19. Clones were sequenced by immunoSEQ multiplex PCR, and TCRdb holds only the in-frame ones, with some missing. This table holds over 200,000 clones, around 80% found once. The specimen sequenced was peripheral blood. These receptors were taken from a woman over 75 with active or convalescent COVID-19. Both conserved end residues are trimmed from each CDR3. The order of the fields is J gene, V gene, CDR3 protein.

J gene: TRBJ2-2
V gene: TRBV15
CDR3 protein: ATSRGGAATGELF

J gene: TRBJ2-7
V gene: TRBV6-2/TRBV6-3
CDR3 protein: ASSKQGYEQY

J gene: TRBJ2-3
V gene: TRBV5-4
CDR3 protein: ASSLGQGVGTDTQY

J gene: TRBJ2-3
V gene: TRBV15
CDR3 protein: ATSRELAGADTQY

J gene: TRBJ2-5
V gene: TRBV19
CDR3 protein: ASSISLAGLGETQY

J gene: TRBJ1-1
V gene: TRBV7-3
CDR3 protein: ASRRDSTNTEAF

J gene: TRBJ2-5
V gene: TRBV7-6
CDR3 protein: ASSWAGRETQY

J gene: TRBJ1-4
V gene: TRBV30
CDR3 protein: AWGRRREELF

J gene: TRBJ2-7
V gene: TRBV7-8
CDR3 protein: ASSRSGEQY

J gene: TRBJ1-2
V gene: TRBV18
CDR3 protein: ASSPQNQLSNYGYT

J gene: TRBJ1-3
V gene: TRBV29-1
CDR3 protein: SVLEGSGNTIY

J gene: TRBJ1-5
V gene: TRBV28
CDR3 protein: ASSALIGAQH

J gene: TRBJ2-1
V gene: TRBV9
CDR3 protein: ASSAPGSGRGNEQF

J gene: TRBJ2-6
V gene: TRBV6-2/TRBV6-3
CDR3 protein: ASSYPGKSGANVLT

J gene: TRBJ2-3
V gene: TRBV5-8
CDR3 protein: ASSLHRGSDTQY

J gene: TRBJ1-5
V gene: TRBV6-6
CDR3 protein: ASSSPGNQPQH

J gene: TRBJ1-4
V gene: TRBV5-1
CDR3 protein: ASRTQGYEKLF

J gene: TRBJ2-3
V gene: TRBV5-6
CDR3 protein: ASSSLQRGGTDTQY

J gene: TRBJ1-1
V gene: TRBV11-3
CDR3 protein: ASSPDRASEAF

J gene: TRBJ1-2
V gene: TRBV24-1
CDR3 protein: ATSAPWGENNYGYT

J gene: TRBJ2-3
V gene: TRBV5-4
CDR3 protein: ASSLAGPDTQY

J gene: TRBJ1-6
V gene: TRBV19
CDR3 protein: ASSMFGGSYNSPLH

J gene: TRBJ2-3
V gene: TRBV9
CDR3 protein: ASSVVGYPREDTQY

J gene: TRBJ2-5
V gene: TRBV6-5
CDR3 protein: ASSLQETQY

J gene: TRBJ2-5
V gene: TRBV6-5
CDR3 protein: ASSSSGGETQY

J gene: TRBJ2-7
V gene: TRBV6-7
CDR3 protein: ASSKRESSYEQY

J gene: TRBJ1-3
V gene: TRBV30
CDR3 protein: AWTPDRAGNTIY

J gene: TRBJ2-7
V gene: TRBV7-3
CDR3 protein: ASRFKPGQGAEQY

J gene: TRBJ1-5
V gene: TRBV6-2/TRBV6-3
CDR3 protein: ASTPTGLNQPQH

J gene: TRBJ2-3
V gene: TRBV5-5
CDR3 protein: ASSLRGGQGTDTQY

J gene: TRBJ2-1
V gene: TRBV9
CDR3 protein: ASRLSRSSYNEQF

J gene: TRBJ1-1
V gene: TRBV7-2
CDR3 protein: ASSKDRGLNSEAF

J gene: TRBJ2-2
V gene: TRBV5-1
CDR3 protein: ASSLQGFRELF

J gene: TRBJ2-7
V gene: TRBV18
CDR3 protein: ASSRTGDEQY

J gene: TRBJ1-2
V gene: TRBV19
CDR3 protein: ASSIIYRDRGYT

J gene: TRBJ1-1
V gene: TRBV5-6
CDR3 protein: ASSLFRTGEDFPEAF